These T cell receptor beta chains were read from a single sample in a study of OX40 agonist ivuxolimab in advanced cancers. Measured with immunoSEQ multiplex PCR; TCRdb has only the in-frame clones, and not every one. This sample has 60,000 to 65,000 clones, with around 93% found just once. The sample was CD4+ or CD8+ T cells sorted from blood, taken in a trial of the OX40 agonist ivuxolimab. The source is an adult with an advanced solid tumor such as melanoma, head and neck, liver or kidney cancer. Each CDR3 is given with its conserved first and last residue.

length: 15; V: TRBV7-9; CDR3: CASSLRVGRQETQYF
length: 16; V: TRBV10-1; CDR3: CARNHDWGPRGTEAFF
length: 16; V: TRBV4-1; CDR3: CASSLTGGKVTDTQYF
length: 13; V: TRBV11-2; CDR3: CASSLGSRDGYTF
length: 16; V: TRBV11-2; CDR3: CASSFWGTDSKDEQYF
length: 18; V: TRBV5-6; CDR3: CASSFWIRGSDSTDTQYF
length: 11; V: TRBV19; CDR3: CASSASNEQFF
length: 13; V: TRBV7-9; CDR3: CASSPQNRGEQYF
length: 13; V: TRBV6-6; CDR3: CASSRGAQETQYF
length: 12; V: TRBV14; CDR3: CASSHKYGTQYF
length: 14; V: TRBV27; CDR3: CASGSRDTPYEQYF
length: 14; V: TRBV7-6; CDR3: CASSRSTGADTQYF
length: 14; V: TRBV7-2; CDR3: CASSPRGAPYEQYF
length: 12; V: TRBV13; CDR3: CASSFNRGEQYF
length: 16; V: TRBV28; CDR3: CASSLSRSTEAYEQYF
length: 12; V: TRBV6-1; CDR3: CASSEGRQMQYF